This entry describes one T cell receptor (beta chain). These data come from a study of patients and donors after allogeneic stem cell transplantation. Each CDR3 protein is one row after TCRdb ran MiXCR on the RT-PCR reads. The sample has hundreds of thousands of distinct CDR3 sequences; around 16% are singletons. CDR3 size: 13 residues. Germline assignment: CDR1 GTSNPN and CDR2 SVGIG (reference sequence). V was shortened by 3 bases and J by 5 bases, with 13 bases between the two germline ends. The TCR comes from a human donor who was either an allogeneic HSCT recipient or a stem cell or donor lymphocyte infusion donor (not recorded which). It is not recorded whose cells these are; they may come from a transplant donor. The sample taken for sequencing was blood, either unsorted or a sorted T cell fraction (not recorded which). This rearrangement joins TRBV30 to TRBJ1-2, with D uncertain. The CDR3 DNA follows: TGTGCCTGGAGACCCGTGGGGATATATGGCTACACCTTC. Protein: CAWRPVGIYGYTF. Full variable domain (missing parts from reference TRBV30 and TRBJ1-2): SQTIHQWPATLVQPVGSPLSLECTVEGTSNPNLYWYRQAAGRGLQLLFYSVGIGQISSEVPQNLSASRPQDRQFILSSKKLLLSDSGFYLCAWRPVGIYGYTFGSGTRLTVV.